This TCR beta chain was obtained from a study of blood T cell repertoires in COVID-19. Across the whole study: Whether acute or convalescent, the COVID-19 samples came from the United States, Italy and Spain. PBMCs, B-cell-depleted T cells, or T cells were the source of the cDNA or gDNA that made up the material.

How the authors handled the data: For nucleated cells, counts were estimated from reference gene primer amplification. Measured with immunoSEQ multiplex PCR; TCRdb has only the in-frame clones, and not every one. That table gives V, J and clone size, and the DNA gave D and trimming. The sample holds some 120,000 clones, around three quarters seen once. The germline V and J ends were trimmed by 5 bases and 0 bases, with 8 bases remaining between them. The CDR3 has 15 amino acids. The germline V gene has CDR1 SGHVS and CDR2 FQNEAQ. The source is a human donor in a cohort sampled during active COVID-19. The J gene is TRBJ1-6, the V gene TRBV7-8, with D hard to call. The sequenced sample consisted of peripheral blood. This chain's CDR3 is CASSPEGSYNSPLHF. The CDR3 DNA reads TGTGCCAGCAGCCCGGAGGGCTCCTATAATTCACCCCTCCACTTT.